This is a list of T cell receptor beta chains from one sample in a study of immune cell composition in non-small cell lung cancer. TCRdb keeps only in-frame clones here, not all; method: immunoSEQ multiplex PCR. The repertoire has thousands of clones, over 55% of them found once; the top ten carry about 6%. The sample comprised non-adjacent lung tissue. Receptor source: a human donor with non-small cell lung cancer. Both conserved end residues are part of each CDR3. A D gene is named only where the DNA matches it firmly. Only some rows state a clone size, as once, few, many or a class for expanded clones.

abundance: NA
j_gene: TRBJ2-5
d_gene: TRBD2
v_gene: TRBV19
CDR3nt: TGTGCCAGTAGTATTTCTTCGGGAGGAGGAGAGACCCAGTACTTC
CDR3aa: CASSISSGGGETQYF

abundance: NA
j_gene: TRBJ1-4
d_gene: NA
v_gene: TRBV9
CDR3nt: TGTGCCAGCAGGGACCAACAGGGCACCGATGCAACTAATGAAAAACTGTTTTTT
CDR3aa: CASRDQQGTDATNEKLFF

abundance: NA
j_gene: TRBJ1-4
d_gene: NA
v_gene: TRBV4-3
CDR3nt: TGCGCCAGCAGCGCGGCGGGGGCCCGAGGCGAAAAACTGTTTTTT
CDR3aa: CASSAAGARGEKLFF

abundance: medium-sized
j_gene: TRBJ2-1
d_gene: NA
v_gene: TRBV6-1
CDR3nt: TGTGCCAGCACATTGATCGAGAGTGAGCAGTTCTTC
CDR3aa: CASTLIESEQFF

abundance: NA
j_gene: TRBJ2-2
d_gene: TRBD2
v_gene: TRBV5-4
CDR3nt: TGTGCCAGCAGCCAACTTCTAGCGGGGGACTACACCGGGGAGCTGTTTTTT
CDR3aa: CASSQLLAGDYTGELFF

abundance: NA
j_gene: TRBJ1-4
d_gene: TRBD1
v_gene: TRBV7-8
CDR3nt: TGTGCCAGCTCAAACAGGGGACCTAATGAAAAACTGTTTTTT
CDR3aa: CASSNRGPNEKLFF

abundance: NA
j_gene: TRBJ2-7
d_gene: NA
v_gene: TRBV7-9
CDR3nt: TGTGCCAGCAGCCCCGGACAGATTTACTACGAGCAGTACTTC
CDR3aa: CASSPGQIYYEQYF

abundance: NA
j_gene: TRBJ2-1
d_gene: TRBD1
v_gene: TRBV4-3
CDR3nt: TGCGCCAGCAGCCGCCTCGGGACAGGGAGGAACAATGAGCAGTTCTTC
CDR3aa: CASSRLGTGRNNEQFF

abundance: NA
j_gene: TRBJ1-1
d_gene: NA
v_gene: TRBV11-2
CDR3nt: TGTGCCAGCAGCTTCGGACAACTGAACACTGAAGCTTTCTTT
CDR3aa: CASSFGQLNTEAFF

abundance: NA
j_gene: TRBJ2-1
d_gene: TRBD2
v_gene: TRBV29-1
CDR3nt: TGCAGCGTTGATCGCGGGGGGGCCTCTAATGAGCAGTTCTTC
CDR3aa: CSVDRGGASNEQFF

abundance: NA
j_gene: TRBJ2-1
d_gene: NA
v_gene: TRBV2
CDR3nt: TGTGCCAGCAGTGAAGCGGGCTACGATGAGCAGTTCTTC
CDR3aa: CASSEAGYDEQFF

abundance: NA
j_gene: TRBJ2-7
d_gene: TRBD1
v_gene: TRBV2
CDR3nt: TGTGCCAGCAGGACAGGACAGGGGGCCTACGAGCAGTACTTC
CDR3aa: CASRTGQGAYEQYF

abundance: NA
j_gene: TRBJ1-6
d_gene: TRBD1
v_gene: TRBV5-1
CDR3nt: TGCGCCAGCAGCGGCGGGACAGGGTCCGATATTTATAATTCACCCCTCCACTTT
CDR3aa: CASSGGTGSDIYNSPLHF

abundance: NA
j_gene: TRBJ1-5
d_gene: NA
v_gene: TRBV11-2
CDR3nt: TGTGCCAGCAGCTTGTCAGCACACTACAATCAGCCCCAGCATTTT
CDR3aa: CASSLSAHYNQPQHF

abundance: NA
j_gene: TRBJ2-5
d_gene: NA
v_gene: TRBV5-1
CDR3nt: TGCGCCAGCAGCTTAATGTCAGGGGTTGCGGAGACCCAGTACTTC
CDR3aa: CASSLMSGVAETQYF

abundance: NA
j_gene: TRBJ2-7
d_gene: TRBD2
v_gene: TRBV4-2
CDR3nt: TGTGCCAGCAGCCCGGGGGGGTCCTACGAGCAGTACTTC
CDR3aa: CASSPGGSYEQYF

abundance: few
j_gene: TRBJ1-2
d_gene: NA
v_gene: TRBV15
CDR3nt: TGTGCCACCAGCAGAGATCGTGACAGCCGCTATGGCTACACCTTC
CDR3aa: CATSRDRDSRYGYTF

abundance: NA
j_gene: TRBJ1-6
d_gene: NA
v_gene: TRBV5-1
CDR3nt: TGCGCCAGCAGCGAACCGGGGGATTCACCCCTCCACTTT
CDR3aa: CASSEPGDSPLHF

abundance: few
j_gene: TRBJ1-1
d_gene: NA
v_gene: TRBV5-1
CDR3nt: TGCGCCAGCAGCTCAAGTAGTGGGCTGAACACTGAAGCTTTCTTT
CDR3aa: CASSSSSGLNTEAFF

abundance: NA
j_gene: TRBJ2-6
d_gene: NA
v_gene: TRBV28
CDR3nt: TGTGCCAGCAGGCTGGGGGGGCTAGGTGGGGCCAACGTCCTGACTTTC
CDR3aa: CASRLGGLGGANVLTF

abundance: NA
j_gene: TRBJ2-5
d_gene: NA
v_gene: TRBV5-6
CDR3nt: TGTGCCAGCGGCCTGGGGGGGCGAGGGGAGACCCAGTACTTC
CDR3aa: CASGLGGRGETQYF

abundance: NA
j_gene: TRBJ1-2
d_gene: TRBD1
v_gene: TRBV5-1
CDR3nt: TGCGCCAGCAGCCTGATCCCGACAGGGAACGTTGGCTACACCTTC
CDR3aa: CASSLIPTGNVGYTF

abundance: NA
j_gene: TRBJ1-2
d_gene: NA
v_gene: TRBV11-3
CDR3nt: TGTGCCAGCAGCTTAGCAGGGTTCTATGGCTACACCTTC
CDR3aa: CASSLAGFYGYTF

abundance: few
j_gene: TRBJ2-5
d_gene: NA
v_gene: TRBV19
CDR3nt: TGTGCCAGTAGTGACCCCAGCGGGCTGGGCAAAGAGACCCAGTACTTC
CDR3aa: CASSDPSGLGKETQYF

abundance: few
j_gene: TRBJ1-5
d_gene: TRBD1
v_gene: TRBV19
CDR3nt: TGTGCCAGTACAAGGGGGCTTGGTCAGCCCCAGCATTTT
CDR3aa: CASTRGLGQPQHF

abundance: NA
j_gene: TRBJ2-3
d_gene: TRBD2
v_gene: TRBV7-2
CDR3nt: TGTGCCAGCACCTTCGGGGGGTCGCAGTATTTT
CDR3aa: CASTFGGSQYF

abundance: NA
j_gene: TRBJ1-4
d_gene: NA
v_gene: TRBV7-8
CDR3nt: TGTGCCAGCAGCATCAGGGGATTCGGTGAAAAACTGTTTTTT
CDR3aa: CASSIRGFGEKLFF

abundance: NA
j_gene: TRBJ2-7
d_gene: TRBD1
v_gene: TRBV10-3
CDR3nt: TGTGCCATCAAGCTGACAGGGAGCTCCGAGCAGTACTTC
CDR3aa: CAIKLTGSSEQYF

abundance: once
j_gene: TRBJ2-3
d_gene: NA
v_gene: TRBV4-3
CDR3nt: TGCGCCAGCAGCCAAGGGCAGGGTGCGCAGTATTTT
CDR3aa: CASSQGQGAQYF

abundance: NA
j_gene: TRBJ2-7
d_gene: TRBD1
v_gene: TRBV7-8
CDR3nt: TGTGCCAGCAGCTTACATTTAATCCCAGGGACAGGGGACCACGAGCAGTACTTC
CDR3aa: CASSLHLIPGTGDHEQYF

abundance: NA
j_gene: TRBJ2-2
d_gene: NA
v_gene: TRBV19
CDR3nt: TGTGCCAGTAGTATAGTCGGCGGCACCGGGGAGCTGTTTTTT
CDR3aa: CASSIVGGTGELFF

abundance: few
j_gene: TRBJ2-3
d_gene: NA
v_gene: TRBV7-9
CDR3nt: TGTGCCAGCAGCCCAGACCGGGAGTTCACAGATACGCAGTATTTT
CDR3aa: CASSPDREFTDTQYF

abundance: NA
j_gene: TRBJ1-2
d_gene: NA
v_gene: TRBV6-5
CDR3nt: TGTGCCAGCAAAGGGGCTAACTATGGCTACACCTTC
CDR3aa: CASKGANYGYTF

abundance: NA
j_gene: TRBJ2-6
d_gene: NA
v_gene: TRBV6-5
CDR3nt: TGTGCCAGCAGTTACGTAGGACAGTCTGGGGCCAACGTCCTGACTTTC
CDR3aa: CASSYVGQSGANVLTF

abundance: NA
j_gene: TRBJ1-1
d_gene: NA
v_gene: TRBV7-2
CDR3nt: TGTGCCAGCAGCTTATCGGGGGTGAACACTGAAGCTTTCTTT
CDR3aa: CASSLSGVNTEAFF

abundance: few
j_gene: TRBJ1-1
d_gene: NA
v_gene: TRBV10-2
CDR3nt: TGCGCCAGCAGTGACAGGGTGAACACTGAAGCTTTCTTT
CDR3aa: CASSDRVNTEAFF

abundance: NA
j_gene: TRBJ2-7
d_gene: NA
v_gene: TRBV7-9
CDR3nt: TGTGCCAGCAGCAAGGACTGGAGCTCCTACGAGCAGTACTTC
CDR3aa: CASSKDWSSYEQYF

abundance: NA
j_gene: TRBJ1-3
d_gene: NA
v_gene: TRBV6-1
CDR3nt: TGTGCCAGCAGTGTTGACAATCCGCTCTCTGGAAACACCATATATTTT
CDR3aa: CASSVDNPLSGNTIYF

abundance: few
j_gene: TRBJ1-6
d_gene: NA
v_gene: TRBV4-2
CDR3nt: TGTGCCAGCAGCCAAGATAGGCGGCAGGGTTTTTCACCCCTCCACTTT
CDR3aa: CASSQDRRQGFSPLHF

abundance: NA
j_gene: TRBJ1-2
d_gene: TRBD1
v_gene: TRBV6-4
CDR3nt: TGTGCCAGCAGCCCTACCGGGACAGGAGGGGGCTACACCTTC
CDR3aa: CASSPTGTGGGYTF

abundance: NA
j_gene: TRBJ2-2
d_gene: TRBD1
v_gene: TRBV18
CDR3nt: TGTGCCAGCTCAAGTAAGACAGGGGCGACCGGGGAGCTGTTTTTT
CDR3aa: CASSSKTGATGELFF

abundance: NA
j_gene: TRBJ1-1
d_gene: NA
v_gene: TRBV19
CDR3nt: TGTGCCAGTAATGGGGGCGTCGGCACTGAAGCTTTCTTT
CDR3aa: CASNGGVGTEAFF

abundance: NA
j_gene: TRBJ2-2
d_gene: NA
v_gene: TRBV10-3
CDR3nt: TGTGCCACAGGGGGGTCCGGGGAGCTGTTTTTT
CDR3aa: CATGGSGELFF

abundance: NA
j_gene: TRBJ1-1
d_gene: NA
v_gene: TRBV9
CDR3nt: TGTGCCAGCAGCGTAGAAGGGACATTGAACACTGAAGCTTTCTTT
CDR3aa: CASSVEGTLNTEAFF

abundance: NA
j_gene: TRBJ2-1
d_gene: TRBD1
v_gene: TRBV4-3
CDR3nt: TGCGCCAGCAGCCAAGATGGACAGGGGGCCTACAATGAGCAGTTCTTC
CDR3aa: CASSQDGQGAYNEQFF

abundance: NA
j_gene: TRBJ1-4
d_gene: NA
v_gene: TRBV29-1
CDR3nt: TGCAGCGTGGCCCAGGGGTTCGGATGGGAAAAACTGTTTTTT
CDR3aa: CSVAQGFGWEKLFF

abundance: NA
j_gene: TRBJ2-6
d_gene: NA
v_gene: TRBV7-9
CDR3nt: TGTGCCAGCAGCTCGATAGAAGGGGGCTCTGGGGCCAACGTCCTGACTTTC
CDR3aa: CASSSIEGGSGANVLTF

abundance: large
j_gene: TRBJ1-5
d_gene: NA
v_gene: TRBV30
CDR3nt: TGTGCCTGCAGTGGAGGGGGATCCCAGCCCCAGCATTTT
CDR3aa: CACSGGGSQPQHF

abundance: NA
j_gene: TRBJ2-5
d_gene: TRBD1
v_gene: TRBV11-2
CDR3nt: TGTGCCAGCAGCCGAGGGACAGGAGAGACCCAGTACTTC
CDR3aa: CASSRGTGETQYF

abundance: NA
j_gene: TRBJ2-3
d_gene: NA
v_gene: TRBV29-1
CDR3nt: TGCAGCGTTGGCCGGGACTCCACAGATACGCAGTATTTT
CDR3aa: CSVGRDSTDTQYF

abundance: NA
j_gene: TRBJ1-5
d_gene: TRBD1
v_gene: TRBV7-9
CDR3nt: TGTGCCAGCAGCACAGGGGTCCAGCCCCAGCATTTT
CDR3aa: CASSTGVQPQHF

abundance: NA
j_gene: TRBJ2-7
d_gene: TRBD1
v_gene: TRBV7-9
CDR3nt: TGTGCCAGCAGCTATTGGGGGACAGGGGTTTGGGACGAGCAGTACTTC
CDR3aa: CASSYWGTGVWDEQYF

abundance: NA
j_gene: TRBJ2-3
d_gene: TRBD2
v_gene: TRBV6-4
CDR3nt: TGTGCCAGCAGTCTAGCGGGGATCAAGGATACGCAGTATTTT
CDR3aa: CASSLAGIKDTQYF

abundance: NA
j_gene: TRBJ2-7
d_gene: TRBD1
v_gene: TRBV28
CDR3nt: TGTGCCAGCAGTTGGGGCAGGGGGTCCTACGAGCAGTACTTC
CDR3aa: CASSWGRGSYEQYF

abundance: NA
j_gene: TRBJ2-3
d_gene: NA
v_gene: TRBV30
CDR3nt: TGTGCCTGGAGCGGGGGACAGAGCACAGATACGCAGTATTTT
CDR3aa: CAWSGGQSTDTQYF

abundance: few
j_gene: TRBJ2-5
d_gene: NA
v_gene: TRBV19
CDR3nt: TGTGCCAGTAGTACGAGACAGGTCCAAGAGACCCAGTACTTC
CDR3aa: CASSTRQVQETQYF

abundance: NA
j_gene: TRBJ1-4
d_gene: NA
v_gene: TRBV6-1
CDR3nt: TGTGCCAGCAGTGCGCCCAGACAGAGGACTAATGAAAAACTGTTTTTT
CDR3aa: CASSAPRQRTNEKLFF

abundance: NA
j_gene: TRBJ2-1
d_gene: TRBD1
v_gene: TRBV27
CDR3nt: TGTGCCAGCCGGGGACAGGGTTCCTACAATGAGCAGTTCTTC
CDR3aa: CASRGQGSYNEQFF

abundance: NA
j_gene: TRBJ2-5
d_gene: NA
v_gene: TRBV30
CDR3nt: TGTGCCTCAAGAACGATCAGACTCGGGGAGACCCAGTACTTC
CDR3aa: CASRTIRLGETQYF

abundance: medium-sized
j_gene: TRBJ2-1
d_gene: TRBD1
v_gene: TRBV15
CDR3nt: TGTGCCACCAGCACGTGGACAGGCTACTACAATGAGCAGTTCTTC
CDR3aa: CATSTWTGYYNEQFF